This T cell receptor beta chain is from a study of cytomegalovirus exposure and HLA in healthy donors. General study points: Follow-up analysis later connected one missense variant in DCLRE1C with trimming of TCR beta V- and J-genes. With high specificity and sensitivity, the classifier reportedly diagnosed cytomegalovirus status.

The CDR3 contains 16 residues. The V segment lost 2 bases and the J segment 2 bases; nucleotides outside the gene matches: 5. From germline, CDR1 is MDHEN and CDR2 SYDVKM. The PCR employed 60 Vbeta primers together with 13 Jbeta primers. Sequencing was performed with immunoSEQ multiplex PCR; in TCRdb, only in-frame clones are kept and a portion is missing. This repertoire shows 170,000 or so clones, approximately 80% found once; its top ten account for 2.5% to 4%. This clone showed up just once. Its antigen is still unknown. This chain uses TRBV28 with TRBJ2-7, with 11 bases that match TRBD2. This receptor was identified in a woman aged 45-60 years in good health and CMV-seropositive. Sequences were obtained from PBMCs. The CDR3 reads CASSLGTSGSPYEQYF. The CDR3 bases are TGTGCCAGCAGTTTAGGTACTAGCGGGAGCCCCTACGAGCAGTACTTC.